The clone carrying this T cell receptor (beta chain) was picked up a small number of times. The entry originates in a study of blood T cell repertoires in COVID-19. V lost 2 bases, J lost 6 bases, and 14 bases lay in between. The CDR3 has 15 residues. CDR1 and CDR2 (germline): MNHNS, SASEGT. TCRdb keeps only in-frame clones here, not all; method: immunoSEQ multiplex PCR. Of about 190,000 clones in the sample, around 79% were seen once. The TCR sequence derives from a man aged 45-65 years who had recovered from COVID-19. The chain has TRBV6-1 and TRBJ1-5; possibly TRBD1 for D (6 bases). Specimen: peripheral blood. CDR3 sequence: CASSELSGVAQPQHF. CDR3 DNA: TGTGCCAGCAGTGAACTCTCAGGGGTGGCTCAGCCCCAGCATTTT.